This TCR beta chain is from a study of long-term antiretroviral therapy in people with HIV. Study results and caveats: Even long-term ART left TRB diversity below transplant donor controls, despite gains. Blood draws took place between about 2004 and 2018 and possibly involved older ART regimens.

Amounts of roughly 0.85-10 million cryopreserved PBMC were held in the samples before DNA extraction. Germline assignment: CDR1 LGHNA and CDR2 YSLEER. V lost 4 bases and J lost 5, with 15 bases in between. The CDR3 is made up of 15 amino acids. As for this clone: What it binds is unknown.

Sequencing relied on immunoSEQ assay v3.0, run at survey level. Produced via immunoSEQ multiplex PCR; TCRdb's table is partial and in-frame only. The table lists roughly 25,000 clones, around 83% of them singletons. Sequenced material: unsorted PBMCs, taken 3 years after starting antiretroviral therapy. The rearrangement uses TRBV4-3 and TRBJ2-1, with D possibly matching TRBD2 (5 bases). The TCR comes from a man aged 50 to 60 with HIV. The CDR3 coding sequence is TGCGCCAGCAGCCGAAAACTCCGGGATAACAATGAGCAGTTCTTC. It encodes CASSRKLRDNNEQFF.